The 14 T cell receptor beta chains presented below share a single source sample, sequenced in a study of cytomegalovirus exposure and HLA in healthy donors. Amplification used 60 Vbeta primers and 13 Jbeta primers. Produced via immunoSEQ multiplex PCR; TCRdb's table is partial and in-frame only. The sample shows around 98,000 clones, 81% of them seen only once. The sequenced sample consisted of PBMCs. The receptors come from a middle-aged man in good health and CMV-seronegative.

The rearrangement uses TRBV5-6 and TRBJ2-7; 9 bases agree with TRBD1. CDR1 and CDR2 (germline): SGHDT, YYEEEE. V trimming: 0 bases; J trimming: 4 bases; junction bases outside the gene matches: 8. The CDR3 has 16 amino acids. CDR3: CASSLVIGQGFYEQYF. The CDR3 DNA sequence: TGTGCCAGCAGCTTGGTTATAGGACAGGGGTTTTACGAGCAGTACTTC.

This sequence joins TRBV29-1 and TRBJ2-4, with D perhaps matching TRBD1 (6 bases). The V end was cut by 0 bases, the J end by 5 bases, with 17 bases between. This CDR3 contains 16 residues. Germline lookup yields CDR1 SQVTM and CDR2 ANQGSEA. The CDR3 DNA follows: TGCAGCGTTGAAGATCTCGCGACAGGATCAGAAAACATTCAGTACTTC. It specifies CSVEDLATGSENIQYF.

The chain has TRBV15 and TRBJ2-1, with 7 bases lining up with TRBD1. Germline V CDR1 and CDR2: LNHNV, YYDKDF (reference sequence). This CDR3 has 12 residues. V shed 8 bases, J shed 3 bases, and the junction held 1 base outside the gene matches. The CDR3 is CATRDSYNEQFF. CDR3 sequence (DNA): TGTGCCACCCGGGACAGCTACAATGAGCAGTTCTTC.

The genes are TRBV6-1 and TRBJ1-1, with D possibly matching TRBD1 (6 bases). CDR1 is MNHNS, CDR2 SASEGT, per germline. Trimming stripped 6 bases from V and 1 base from J, with 9 bases between. CDR3 length: 13 amino acids. This CDR3 reads CASRGQKNTEAFF. CDR3 bases: TGTGCCAGCAGAGGACAGAAGAACACTGAAGCTTTCTTT.

The genes are TRBV4-1 and TRBJ2-2; no clear D. The V end lost 0 bases, the J end lost 2 bases, and 10 bases lay between the germline ends. CDR3 length: 16 amino acids. Germline V lookup: CDR1 MGHRA, CDR2 YSYEKL. Here the CDR3 reads CASSQEFQINTGELFF. The CDR3 DNA sequence: TGCGCCAGCAGCCAAGAATTTCAGATAAACACCGGGGAGCTGTTTTTT.

This chain connects TRBV5-1 to TRBJ1-2; D unresolved. The CDR3 totals 15 residues. Deletions cut 0 bases from V and 1 base from J, with 10 bases between. Germline V lookup: CDR1 SGHRS, CDR2 YFSETQ. CDR3 residues: CASSLAGSDNYGYTF. The CDR3 nucleotides are TGCGCCAGCAGCTTGGCCGGCAGCGATAACTATGGCTACACCTTC.

The gene calls are TRBV9 and TRBJ1-4; 10 bases are shared with TRBD1. From germline, CDR1 is SGDLS and CDR2 YYNGEE. V was pared by 0 bases and J by 8 bases, with 7 bases of the junction left unmatched. The CDR3 contains 16 residues. CDR3 residues: CASSVGGGDRGEKLFF. The CDR3 bases are TGTGCCAGCAGCGTAGGCGGTGGGGACAGGGGCGAAAAACTGTTTTTT.

The V and J genes are TRBV2 and TRBJ2-1, with D perhaps TRBD1 (6 bases). The ends were cut back, 5 bases at V and 0 bases at J, with 11 bases in the middle. Germline V lookup: CDR1 SNHLY, CDR2 FYNNEI. The CDR3 has 15 residues. Here the CDR3 reads CASSRLTGSYNEQFF. CDR3 in DNA: TGTGCCAGCAGTCGTTTGACAGGCTCCTACAATGAGCAGTTCTTC.

For the CDR3, the DNA is TGTGCCTGGAGTACACAGGGAGGGAATGAGCAGTTCTTC. Encoded protein: CAWSTQGGNEQFF. The chain employs TRBV30 and TRBJ2-1; maybe TRBD2 (7 bases). Germline V lookup: CDR1 GTSNPN, CDR2 SVGIG (reference sequence). The CDR3 sequence is 13 residues long. The germline V and J ends were trimmed by 2 bases and 7 bases, with 12 bases remaining between them.

V is TRBV6-1 and J is TRBJ1-5; D ambiguous. V was clipped by 1 base and J by 0 bases, with 7 bases between them. This CDR3 has 15 amino acids. CDR1 MNHNS and CDR2 SASEGT come from the germline V gene. This chain's CDR3 is CASSEGQVSNQPQHF. CDR3 DNA sequence: TGTGCCAGCAGTGAAGGGCAAGTTAGCAATCAGCCCCAGCATTTT.

This clone occurred once. The genes are TRBV14 and TRBJ1-5; D gene uncertain. V lost 1 base and J lost 9, with 7 bases in between. There are 12 residues in the CDR3. Per the germline V gene, CDR1 is SGHDN and CDR2 is FVKESK. CDR3 DNA sequence: TGTGCCAGCAGCCAAGCCGGAGGGCCCCAGCATTTT. It is translated as CASSQAGGPQHF.

This clone was observed a few times. The rearrangement links TRBV4-3 to TRBJ2-5, with TRBD2 matching 11 bases. Germline CDR1 LGHNA, CDR2 YSLEER. The CDR3 length is 16 residues. Germline trimming cut 3 bases from V and 1 base from J; bases unmatched to any gene: 4. CDR3 nucleotide sequence: TGCGCCAGCAGCCAGAATAGCGGGGGGGGCCAAGAGACCCAGTACTTC. Translated: CASSQNSGGGQETQYF.

The table lists this clone with a few counts. The chain combines TRBV11-3 with TRBJ2-2; the match to TRBD2 covers 7 bases. The germline CDR1 and CDR2 sequences are SGHNT and YENEEA. This CDR3 is 14 amino acids long. V was clipped by 8 bases and J by 1 base; unmatched bases: 4. The CDR3 sequence is CASGGGGNTGELFF. The CDR3 region has the DNA TGTGCCAGCGGTGGCGGGGGGAACACCGGGGAGCTGTTTTTT.

Worth noting for this clone: One end of the junction fails to match germline, which may point to a read error. The chain has TRBV19 and TRBJ2-2, with TRBD2 matching 10 bases. In germline, CDR1 is LNHDA, CDR2 SQIVND (reference sequence). The CDR3 sequence is 20 residues long. The DNA of the CDR3 is TGTGCCAGTAGTATTCAGCGGGCTAGCGGGGGTGAAGGGAACACCGGGAAGCTGTTTTTT. Protein: CASSIQRASGGEGNTGKLFF.